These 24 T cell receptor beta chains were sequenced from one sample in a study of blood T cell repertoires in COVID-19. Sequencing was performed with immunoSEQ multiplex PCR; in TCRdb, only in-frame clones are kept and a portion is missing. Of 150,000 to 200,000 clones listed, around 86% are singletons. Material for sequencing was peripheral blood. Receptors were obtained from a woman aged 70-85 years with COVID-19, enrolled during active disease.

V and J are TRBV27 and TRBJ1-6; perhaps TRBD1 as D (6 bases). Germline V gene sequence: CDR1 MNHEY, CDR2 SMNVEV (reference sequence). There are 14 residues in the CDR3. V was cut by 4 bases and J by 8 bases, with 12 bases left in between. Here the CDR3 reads CASSSNTGYSPLHF. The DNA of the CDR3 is TGTGCCAGCAGTTCCAACACAGGGTATTCACCCCTCCACTTT.

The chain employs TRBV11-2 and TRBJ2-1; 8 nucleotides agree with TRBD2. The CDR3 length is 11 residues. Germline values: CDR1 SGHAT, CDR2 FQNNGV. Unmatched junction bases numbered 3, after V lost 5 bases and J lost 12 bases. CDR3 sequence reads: CASSPGTRQFF. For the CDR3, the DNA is TGTGCCAGCAGCCCTGGGACTAGGCAGTTCTTC.

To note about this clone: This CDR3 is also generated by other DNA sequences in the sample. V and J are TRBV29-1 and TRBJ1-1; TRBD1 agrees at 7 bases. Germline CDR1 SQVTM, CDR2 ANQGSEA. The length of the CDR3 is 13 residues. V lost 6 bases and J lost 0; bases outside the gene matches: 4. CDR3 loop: CSVRTGMNTEAFF. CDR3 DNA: TGCAGCGTGAGGACAGGAATGAACACTGAAGCTTTCTTT.

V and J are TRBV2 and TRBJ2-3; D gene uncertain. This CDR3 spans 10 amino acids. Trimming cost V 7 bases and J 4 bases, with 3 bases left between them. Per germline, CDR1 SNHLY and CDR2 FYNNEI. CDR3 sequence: CASTSDTQYF. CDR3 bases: TGTGCCAGCACATCAGATACGCAGTATTTT. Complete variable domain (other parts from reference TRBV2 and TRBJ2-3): EPEVTQTPSHQVTQMGQEVILRCVPISNHLYFYWYRQILGQKVEFLVSFYNNEISEKSEIFDDQFSVERPDGSNFTLKIRSTKLEDSAMYFCASTSDTQYFGPGTRLTVL.

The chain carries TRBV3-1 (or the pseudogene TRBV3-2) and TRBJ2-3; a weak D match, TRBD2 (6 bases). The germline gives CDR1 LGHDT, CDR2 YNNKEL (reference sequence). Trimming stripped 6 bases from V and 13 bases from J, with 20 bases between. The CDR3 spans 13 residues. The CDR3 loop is CASRTSSAGPKYF. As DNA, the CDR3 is TGTGCCAGCAGGACATCTAGCGCCGGTCCAAAGTATTTT.

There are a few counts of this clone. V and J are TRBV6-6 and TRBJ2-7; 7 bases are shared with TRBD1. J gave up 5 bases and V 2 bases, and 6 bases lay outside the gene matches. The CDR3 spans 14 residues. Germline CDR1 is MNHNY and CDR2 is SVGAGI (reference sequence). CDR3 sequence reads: CASSYTDRVDEQYF. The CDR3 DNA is TGTGCCAGCAGTTACACAGACAGGGTGGACGAGCAGTACTTC.

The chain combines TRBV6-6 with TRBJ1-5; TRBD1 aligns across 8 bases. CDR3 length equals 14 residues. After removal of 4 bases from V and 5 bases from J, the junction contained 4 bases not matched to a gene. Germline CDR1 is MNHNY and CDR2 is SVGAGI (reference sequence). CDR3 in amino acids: CASSSGGLDQPQHF. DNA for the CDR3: TGTGCCAGCAGTTCAGGGGGCCTCGATCAGCCCCAGCATTTT.

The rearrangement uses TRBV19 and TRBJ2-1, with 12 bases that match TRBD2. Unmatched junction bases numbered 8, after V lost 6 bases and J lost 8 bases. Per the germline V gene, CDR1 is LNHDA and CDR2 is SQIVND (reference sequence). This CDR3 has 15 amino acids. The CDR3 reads CASSYLAGGGDEQFF. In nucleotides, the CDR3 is TGTGCCAGTAGCTATCTAGCGGGAGGGGGGGATGAGCAGTTCTTC. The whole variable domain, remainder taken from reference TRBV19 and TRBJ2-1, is DGGITQSPKYLFRKEGQNVTLSCEQNLNHDAMYWYRQDPGQGLRLIYYSQIVNDFQKGDIAEGYSVSREKKESFPLTVTSAQKNPTAFYLCASSYLAGGGDEQFFGPGTRLTVL.

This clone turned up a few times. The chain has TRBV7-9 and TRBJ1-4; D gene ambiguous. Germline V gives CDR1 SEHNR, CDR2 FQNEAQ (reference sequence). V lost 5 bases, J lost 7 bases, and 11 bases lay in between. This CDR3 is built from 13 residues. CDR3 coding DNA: TGTGCCAGCAGCCACAGTATCCCTGAAAAACTGTTTTTT. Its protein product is CASSHSIPEKLFF.

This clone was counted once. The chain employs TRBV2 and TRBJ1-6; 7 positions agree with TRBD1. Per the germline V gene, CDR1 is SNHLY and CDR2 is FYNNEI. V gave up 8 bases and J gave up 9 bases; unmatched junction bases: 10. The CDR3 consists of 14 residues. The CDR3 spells CASFRSQGVSPLHF. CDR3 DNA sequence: TGTGCCAGCTTTCGGTCCCAGGGGGTTTCACCCCTCCACTTT. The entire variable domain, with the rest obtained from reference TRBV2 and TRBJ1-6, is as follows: EPEVTQTPSHQVTQMGQEVILRCVPISNHLYFYWYRQILGQKVEFLVSFYNNEISEKSEIFDDQFSVERPDGSNFTLKIRSTKLEDSAMYFCASFRSQGVSPLHFGNGTRLTVT.

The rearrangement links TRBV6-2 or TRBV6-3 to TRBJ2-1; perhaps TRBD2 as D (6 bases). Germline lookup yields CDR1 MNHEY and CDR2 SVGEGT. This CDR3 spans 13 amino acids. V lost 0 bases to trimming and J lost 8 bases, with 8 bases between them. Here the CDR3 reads CASSYSRGYEQFF. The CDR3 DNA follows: TGTGCCAGCAGTTACTCACGGGGGTATGAGCAGTTCTTC.

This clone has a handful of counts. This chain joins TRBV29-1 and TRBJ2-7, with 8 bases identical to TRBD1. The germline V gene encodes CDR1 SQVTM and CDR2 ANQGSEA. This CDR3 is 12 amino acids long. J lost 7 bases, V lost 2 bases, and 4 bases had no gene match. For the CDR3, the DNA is TGCAGCGTTGAACCTCACAGGGGGGAGCAGTACTTC. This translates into CSVEPHRGEQYF.

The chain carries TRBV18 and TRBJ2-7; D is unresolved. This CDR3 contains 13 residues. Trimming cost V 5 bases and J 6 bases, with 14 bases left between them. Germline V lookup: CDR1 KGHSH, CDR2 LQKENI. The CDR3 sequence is CASSSLSSREQYF. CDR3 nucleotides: TGTGCCAGCTCATCCCTTAGCAGCCGCGAGCAGTACTTC. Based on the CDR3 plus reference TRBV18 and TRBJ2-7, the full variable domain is NAGVMQNPRHLVRRRGQEARLRCSPMKGHSHVYWYRQLPEEGLKFMVYLQKENIIDESGMPKERFSAEFPKEGPSILRIQQVVRGDSAAYFCASSSLSSREQYFGPGTRLTVT.

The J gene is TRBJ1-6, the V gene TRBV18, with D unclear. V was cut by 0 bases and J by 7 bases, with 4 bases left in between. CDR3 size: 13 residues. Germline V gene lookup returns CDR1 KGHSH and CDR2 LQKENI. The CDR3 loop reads CASSPPQNSPLHF. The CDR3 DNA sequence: TGTGCCAGCTCACCACCACAGAATTCACCCCTCCACTTT.

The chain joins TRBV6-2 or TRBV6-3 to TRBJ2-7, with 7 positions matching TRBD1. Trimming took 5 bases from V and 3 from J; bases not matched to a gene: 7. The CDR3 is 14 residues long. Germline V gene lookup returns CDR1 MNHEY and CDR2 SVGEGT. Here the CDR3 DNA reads TGTGCCAGCAGTGCTCGACAGGGAATCTACGAGCAGTACTTC. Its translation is CASSARQGIYEQYF.

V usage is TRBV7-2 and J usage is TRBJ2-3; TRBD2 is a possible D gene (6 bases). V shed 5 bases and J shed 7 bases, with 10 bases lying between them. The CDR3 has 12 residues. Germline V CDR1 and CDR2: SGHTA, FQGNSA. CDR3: CASSPGRNTQYF. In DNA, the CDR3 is TGTGCCAGCAGCCCGGGGAGGAATACGCAGTATTTT.

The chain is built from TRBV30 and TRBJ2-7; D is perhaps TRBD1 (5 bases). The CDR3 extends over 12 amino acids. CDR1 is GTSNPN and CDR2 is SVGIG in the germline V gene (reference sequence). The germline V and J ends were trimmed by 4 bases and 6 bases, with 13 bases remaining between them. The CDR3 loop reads CAWNRQFTEQYF. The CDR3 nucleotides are TGTGCCTGGAATAGACAGTTTACCGAGCAGTACTTC. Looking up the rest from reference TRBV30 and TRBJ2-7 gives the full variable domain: SQTIHQWPATLVQPVGSPLSLECTVEGTSNPNLYWYRQAAGRGLQLLFYSVGIGQISSEVPQNLSASRPQDRQFILSSKKLLLSDSGFYLCAWNRQFTEQYFGPGTRLTVT.

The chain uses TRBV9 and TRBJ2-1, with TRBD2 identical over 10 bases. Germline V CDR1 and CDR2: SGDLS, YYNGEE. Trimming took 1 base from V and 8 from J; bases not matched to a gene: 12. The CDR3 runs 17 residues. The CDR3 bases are TGTGCCAGCAGCGTAACCCCTCTAGCGGGAGCGACGGATGAGCAGTTCTTC. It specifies CASSVTPLAGATDEQFF. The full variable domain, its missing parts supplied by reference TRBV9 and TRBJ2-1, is DSGVTQTPKHLITATGQRVTLRCSPRSGDLSVYWYQQSLDQGLQFLIQYYNGEERAKGNILERFSAQQFPDLHSELNLSSLELGDSALYFCASSVTPLAGATDEQFFGPGTRLTVL.

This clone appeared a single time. The CDR3 here is CASSGPGLGAGGYTF. The CDR3 DNA reads as TGCGCCAGCAGCGGACCGGGACTCGGGGCGGGTGGCTACACCTTC. This chain connects TRBV4-1 to TRBJ1-2; D may be TRBD1 (5 bases). The V gene lost 5 bases and the J gene lost 7 bases, with 20 bases spanning the gap. The CDR3 is made up of 15 amino acids. Germline CDR1 reads MGHRA; CDR2 reads YSYEKL.

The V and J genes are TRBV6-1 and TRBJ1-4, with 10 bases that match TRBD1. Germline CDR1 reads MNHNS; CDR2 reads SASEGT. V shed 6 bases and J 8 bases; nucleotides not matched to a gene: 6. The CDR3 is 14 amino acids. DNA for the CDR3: TGTGCCAGCAGCCGCGACAGGGGGCGGGAAAAACTGTTTTTT. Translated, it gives CASSRDRGREKLFF.

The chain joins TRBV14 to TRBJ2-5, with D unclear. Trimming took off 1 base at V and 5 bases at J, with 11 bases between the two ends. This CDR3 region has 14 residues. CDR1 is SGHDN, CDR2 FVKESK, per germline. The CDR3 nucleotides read TGTGCCAGCAGCCAAGCTCGTCGGTCGGAGACCCAGTACTTC. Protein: CASSQARRSETQYF.

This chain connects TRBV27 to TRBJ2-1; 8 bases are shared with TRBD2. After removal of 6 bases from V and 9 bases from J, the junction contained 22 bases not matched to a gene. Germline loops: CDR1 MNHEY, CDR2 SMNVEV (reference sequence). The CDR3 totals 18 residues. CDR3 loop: CASSLVGEGDSGIFEQFF. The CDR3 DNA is TGTGCCAGCAGCTTGGTGGGGGAAGGGGATAGCGGGATTTTTGAGCAGTTCTTC.

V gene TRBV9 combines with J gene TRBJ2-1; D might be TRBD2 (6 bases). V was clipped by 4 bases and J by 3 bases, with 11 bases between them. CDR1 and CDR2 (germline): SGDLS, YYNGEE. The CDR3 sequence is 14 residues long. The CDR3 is CASSPRDFYNEQFF. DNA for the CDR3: TGTGCCAGCAGCCCGCGGGACTTCTACAATGAGCAGTTCTTC.

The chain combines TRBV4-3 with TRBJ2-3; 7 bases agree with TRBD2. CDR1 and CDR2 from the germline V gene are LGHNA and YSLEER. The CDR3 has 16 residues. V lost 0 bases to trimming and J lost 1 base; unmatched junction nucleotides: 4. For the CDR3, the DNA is TGCGCCAGCAGCCAAGAAGCGGGATCCCGCACAGATACGCAGTATTTT. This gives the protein CASSQEAGSRTDTQYF.